The present TCR beta chain was sequenced within a study of blood T cells in healthy people across ages. Findings of the study overall: Because sorting was not performed, PBMCs prevented conclusive naive versus antigen-experienced comparison.

The J segment lost 6 bases and the V segment lost 2 bases, leaving 7 bases of the junction unmatched. CDR1 and CDR2 (germline): DFQATT, SNEGSKA (reference sequence). There are 15 residues in the CDR3. As to this clonotype: The antigen remains unidentified.

Then a second PCR, running about 6 to 12 cycles, was carried out with a sample-barcoded 5' primer and a J-beta primer mix. CDR3-containing paired-end reads numbered at least 3 million in each sample. TCRdb used MiXCR to reprocess the 5' RACE reads, holding one entry per CDR3 protein. The sample consists of 540,000 or so distinct CDR3 sequences, less than 25% of them appearing once. This sample also appeared in a second study, on T cells of mothers and their children. That source notes: A few healthy Caucasian mothers and their six children were the donors.

Sequencing was done on a sample of blood. This receptor was taken from a boy between 5 and 17 years old in good health. The chain employs TRBV20-1 and TRBJ1-6, with 7 bases lining up with TRBD1. The CDR3: CSARWGGTVNSPLHF. In DNA, the CDR3 is TGCAGTGCTAGATGGGGCGGGACAGTTAATTCACCCCTCCACTTT.